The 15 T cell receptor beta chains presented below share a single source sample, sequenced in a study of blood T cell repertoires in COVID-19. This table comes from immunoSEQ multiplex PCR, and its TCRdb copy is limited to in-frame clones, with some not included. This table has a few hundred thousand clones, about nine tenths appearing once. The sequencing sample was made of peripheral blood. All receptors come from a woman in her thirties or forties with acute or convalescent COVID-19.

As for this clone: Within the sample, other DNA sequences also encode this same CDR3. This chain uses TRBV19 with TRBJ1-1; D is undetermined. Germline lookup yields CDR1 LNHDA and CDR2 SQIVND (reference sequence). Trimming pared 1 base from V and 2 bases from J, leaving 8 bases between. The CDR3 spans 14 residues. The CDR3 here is CASSIAGGNTEAFF. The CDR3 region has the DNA TGTGCCAGTAGTATAGCGGGTGGCAACACTGAAGCTTTCTTT.

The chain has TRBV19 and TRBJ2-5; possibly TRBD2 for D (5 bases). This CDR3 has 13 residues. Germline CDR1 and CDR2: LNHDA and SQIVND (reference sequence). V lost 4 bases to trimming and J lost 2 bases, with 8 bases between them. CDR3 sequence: CASSNTRQETQYF. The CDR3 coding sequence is TGTGCCAGTAGTAATACTAGACAAGAGACCCAGTACTTC.

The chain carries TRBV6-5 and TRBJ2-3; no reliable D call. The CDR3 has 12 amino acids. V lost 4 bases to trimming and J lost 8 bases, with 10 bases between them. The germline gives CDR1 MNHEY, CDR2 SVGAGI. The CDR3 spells CASSSGLPTQYF. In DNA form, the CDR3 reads TGTGCCAGCAGTTCGGGTCTTCCTACGCAGTATTTT.

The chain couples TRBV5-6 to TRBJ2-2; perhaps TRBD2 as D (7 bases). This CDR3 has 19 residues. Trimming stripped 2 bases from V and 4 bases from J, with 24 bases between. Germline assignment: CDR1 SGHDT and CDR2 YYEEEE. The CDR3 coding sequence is TGTGCCAGCAGCTTTCCAACTAGCGTGGGGGCCGGGCGCACCGGGGAGCTGTTTTTT. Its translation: CASSFPTSVGAGRTGELFF.

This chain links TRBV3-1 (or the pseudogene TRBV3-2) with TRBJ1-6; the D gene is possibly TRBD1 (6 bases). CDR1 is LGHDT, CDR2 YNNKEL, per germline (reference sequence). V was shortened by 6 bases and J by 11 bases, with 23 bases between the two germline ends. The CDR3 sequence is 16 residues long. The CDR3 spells CASSIGGLTGPAPLHF. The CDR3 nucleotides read TGTGCCAGCAGTATTGGAGGCCTCACAGGGCCCGCACCCCTCCACTTT.

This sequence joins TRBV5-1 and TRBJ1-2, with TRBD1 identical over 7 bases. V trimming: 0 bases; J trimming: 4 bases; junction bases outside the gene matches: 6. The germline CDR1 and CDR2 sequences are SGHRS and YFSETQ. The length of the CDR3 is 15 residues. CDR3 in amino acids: CASSLETTGAYGYTF. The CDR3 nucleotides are TGCGCCAGCAGCTTGGAGACCACAGGGGCCTATGGCTACACCTTC. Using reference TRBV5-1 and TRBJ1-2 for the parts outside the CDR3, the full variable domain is KAGVTQTPRYLIKTRGQQVTLSCSPISGHRSVSWYQQTPGQGLQFLFEYFSETQRNKGNFPGRFSGRQFSNSRSEMNVSTLELGDSALYLCASSLETTGAYGYTFGSGTRLTVV.

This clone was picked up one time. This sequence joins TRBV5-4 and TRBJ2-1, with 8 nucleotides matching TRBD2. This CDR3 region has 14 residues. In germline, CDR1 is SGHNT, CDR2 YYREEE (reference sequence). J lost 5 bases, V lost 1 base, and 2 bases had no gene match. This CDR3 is CASSLRRGDNEQFF. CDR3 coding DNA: TGTGCCAGCAGCTTGCGGCGGGGGGACAATGAGCAGTTCTTC.

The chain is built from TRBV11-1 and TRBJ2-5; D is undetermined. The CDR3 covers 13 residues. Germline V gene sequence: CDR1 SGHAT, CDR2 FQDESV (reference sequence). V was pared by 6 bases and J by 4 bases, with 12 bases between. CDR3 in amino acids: CASSLSRGETQYF. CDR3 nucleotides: TGTGCCAGCAGTCTCTCCCGCGGAGAGACCCAGTACTTC.

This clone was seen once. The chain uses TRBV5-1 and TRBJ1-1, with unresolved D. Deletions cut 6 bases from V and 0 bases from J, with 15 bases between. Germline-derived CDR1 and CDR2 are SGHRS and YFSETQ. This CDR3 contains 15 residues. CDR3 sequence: CASTPRRGMNTEAFF. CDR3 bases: TGCGCCAGCACCCCGAGGAGAGGGATGAACACTGAAGCTTTCTTT.

CDR3 sequence reads: CASVGTGDTGELFF. Written as DNA, the CDR3 is TGTGCTAGTGTCGGGACAGGAGACACCGGGGAGCTGTTTTTT. J is TRBJ2-2 and V is TRBV12-5; the match to TRBD1 covers 8 bases. Germline loops: CDR1 LGHNT, CDR2 FRNRAP. The CDR3 loop spans 14 amino acids. V shed 7 bases, J shed 3 bases, and the junction held 4 bases outside the gene matches.

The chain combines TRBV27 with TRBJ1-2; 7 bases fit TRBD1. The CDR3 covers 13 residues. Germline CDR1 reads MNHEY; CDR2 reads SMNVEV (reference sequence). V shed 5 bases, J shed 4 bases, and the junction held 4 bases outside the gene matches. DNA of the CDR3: TGTGCCAGCAGTCTGACAGGGACCTATGGCTACACCTTC. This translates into CASSLTGTYGYTF.

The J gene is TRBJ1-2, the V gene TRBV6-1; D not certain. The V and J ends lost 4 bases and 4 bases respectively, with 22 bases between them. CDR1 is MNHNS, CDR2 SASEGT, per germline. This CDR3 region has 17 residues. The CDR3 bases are TGTGCCAGCAGTGGCCCCAAACCTGAGCTACTCGGCTATGGCTACACCTTC. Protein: CASSGPKPELLGYGYTF.

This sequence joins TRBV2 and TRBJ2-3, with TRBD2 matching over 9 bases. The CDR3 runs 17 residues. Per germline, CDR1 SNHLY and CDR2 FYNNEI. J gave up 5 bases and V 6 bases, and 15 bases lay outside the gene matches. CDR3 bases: TGTGCCAGCAGAGGTGATAGCGGGGGTCTTAGGGGAGATACGCAGTATTTT. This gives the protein CASRGDSGGLRGDTQYF.

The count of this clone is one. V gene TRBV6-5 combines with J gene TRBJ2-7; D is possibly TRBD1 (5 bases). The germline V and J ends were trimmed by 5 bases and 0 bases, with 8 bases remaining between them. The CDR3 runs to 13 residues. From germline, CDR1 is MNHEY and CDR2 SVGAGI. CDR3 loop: CASSKDISYEQYV. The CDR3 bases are TGTGCCAGCAGTAAGGACATCTCCTACGAGCAGTACGTC.

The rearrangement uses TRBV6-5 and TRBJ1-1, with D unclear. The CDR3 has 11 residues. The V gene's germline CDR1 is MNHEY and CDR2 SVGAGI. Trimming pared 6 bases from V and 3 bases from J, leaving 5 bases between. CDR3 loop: CASSIHTEAFF. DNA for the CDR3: TGTGCCAGCAGCATTCACACTGAAGCTTTCTTT.